The 32 T cell receptor beta chains listed next were all sequenced from one sample in a study of control samples from healthy donors and cancer patients. Sequencing used immunoSEQ multiplex PCR; TCRdb keeps in-frame clones, though not all of them. The table lists more than 45,000 clones, about 94% of them singletons. Specimen: PBMCs. These receptors all stem from a woman between 45 and 65 years old with head and neck cancer.

This clone has only one observation. The V gene is TRBV2, the J gene TRBJ2-5; D uncertain. The CDR3 sequence is 13 residues long. V lost 4 bases to trimming and J lost 2 bases, with 8 bases between them. Germline CDR1 reads SNHLY; CDR2 reads FYNNEI. CDR3 nucleotide sequence: TGTGCCAGCAGTGTAAGCAGTCAAGAGACCCAGTACTTC. Its translation is CASSVSSQETQYF.

This chain connects TRBV25-1 to TRBJ2-5; 9 bases agree with TRBD1. Germline V gene data show CDR1 as MGHDK and CDR2 as SYGVNS. The V and J ends lost 4 bases and 4 bases, in that order; junction bases with no gene match: 7. This CDR3 is built from 15 residues. The CDR3 region has the DNA TGTGCCAGCAGTGGCTACAGGGGGCAGGGAGAGACCCAGTACTTC. This translates into CASSGYRGQGETQYF.

The chain employs TRBV27 and TRBJ1-2; weak D call: TRBD1 (5 bases). In germline, CDR1 is MNHEY, CDR2 SMNVEV (reference sequence). The CDR3 covers 13 residues. V was cut by 4 bases and J by 2 bases, with 8 bases left in between. The CDR3 DNA sequence: TGTGCCAGCAGTTATGGGGGGAACTATGGCTACACCTTC. The encoded protein is CASSYGGNYGYTF.

The CDR3 DNA reads as TGTGCCAGTAGTTTTTATCGCACTGAAGCTTTCTTT. Translation gives CASSFYRTEAFF. The genes are TRBV19 and TRBJ1-1, with no clear D. The CDR3 is 12 residues long. V shed 5 bases and J shed 4 bases, with 8 bases lying between them. Looked up from germline, CDR1 is LNHDA and CDR2 is SQIVND (reference sequence).

The rearrangement uses TRBV6-5 and TRBJ1-6, with D maybe TRBD1 (6 bases). This CDR3 is 15 amino acids long. V was clipped by 0 bases and J by 10 bases, with 13 bases between them. CDR1 is MNHEY and CDR2 is SVGAGI in the germline V gene. CDR3 region: CASSYSSQGQSPLHF. DNA for the CDR3: TGTGCCAGCAGTTACTCGAGTCAGGGACAATCACCCCTCCACTTT.

The chain is built from TRBV5-1 and TRBJ2-5; a possible D gene is TRBD1 (6 bases). Germline loops: CDR1 SGHRS, CDR2 YFSETQ. This CDR3 has 12 amino acids. Trimming took off 5 bases at V and 4 bases at J, with 9 bases between the two ends. The CDR3 nucleotides read TGCGCCAGCAGAGTGGACAGAGAGACCCAGTACTTC. Its protein is CASRVDRETQYF.

V gene TRBV13 combines with J gene TRBJ2-7; no clear D. V lost 1 base to trimming and J lost 5 bases, with 3 bases between them. CDR1 is PRHDT and CDR2 is FYEKMQ in the germline V gene (reference sequence). The CDR3 loop spans 11 amino acids. CDR3: CASSLVHEQYF. The CDR3 bases are TGTGCCAGCAGCTTAGTCCACGAGCAGTACTTC.

The chain has TRBV18 and TRBJ1-5; maybe TRBD1 (5 bases). Trimming took 6 bases from V and 2 from J, leaving 14 bases between them. The CDR3 is 15 residues long. Germline CDR1 reads KGHSH; CDR2 reads LQKENI. The CDR3 coding sequence is TGTGCCAGCTCTCCCCAGGGTTGGGGCAATCAGCCCCAGCATTTT. Encoded protein: CASSPQGWGNQPQHF.

The V and J genes are TRBV29-1 and TRBJ2-2; no reliable D call. The CDR3 is 13 residues long. V lost 5 bases and J 2 bases, leaving 9 bases between the germline ends. Germline V gene data show CDR1 as SQVTM and CDR2 as ANQGSEA. CDR3 coding DNA: TGCAGCGTTCGTGGGCTTAACACCGGGGAGCTGTTTTTT. This encodes CSVRGLNTGELFF.

The chain combines TRBV5-6 with TRBJ2-5; 9 bases map to TRBD1. In germline, CDR1 is SGHDT, CDR2 YYEEEE. The CDR3 length is 17 residues. V shed 0 bases, J shed 0 bases, and the junction held 6 bases outside the gene matches. The CDR3 here is CASSLGGTGSNQETQYF. For the CDR3, the DNA is TGTGCCAGCAGCTTGGGAGGGACAGGGTCAAACCAAGAGACCCAGTACTTC. Filled out from reference TRBV5-6 and TRBJ2-5, the complete variable domain reads DAGVTQSPTHLIKTRGQQVTLRCSPKSGHDTVSWYQQALGQGPQFIFQYYEEEERQRGNFPDRFSGHQFPNYSSELNVNALLLGDSALYLCASSLGGTGSNQETQYFGPGTRLLVL.

J is TRBJ2-7 and V is TRBV28; 9 positions agree with TRBD2. CDR1 MDHEN and CDR2 SYDVKM come from the germline V gene. The CDR3 is 13 residues long. V gave up 7 bases and J gave up 2 bases; unmatched junction bases: 3. Here the CDR3 reads CASTLAGTYEQYF. CDR3 nucleotides: TGTGCCAGCACCCTAGCGGGGACCTACGAGCAGTACTTC.

The chain carries TRBV7-9 and TRBJ2-2, with D possibly TRBD2 on 7 matching bases. This CDR3 contains 15 residues. CDR1 and CDR2 from the germline V gene are SEHNR and FQNEAQ (reference sequence). The ends were cut back, 4 bases at V and 6 bases at J, with 15 bases in the middle. CDR3 in DNA: TGTGCCAGCAGCTGGACTAGGGGGATGGCCGGGGAGCTGTTTTTT. It yields the protein CASSWTRGMAGELFF.

V usage is TRBV29-1 and J usage is TRBJ2-5; 9 bases align to TRBD1. V shed 6 bases, J shed 1 base, and the junction held 6 bases outside the gene matches. Germline assignment: CDR1 SQVTM and CDR2 ANQGSEA. This CDR3 spans 14 amino acids. CDR3 sequence (DNA): TGCAGCGTGTTATTGACAGGGGGCCAAGAGACCCAGTACTTC. Translated: CSVLLTGGQETQYF.

This chain uses TRBV7-9 with TRBJ2-7; either TRBD1 or TRBD2 may fit D (5 bases each). The germline CDR1 and CDR2 sequences are SEHNR and FQNEAQ (reference sequence). This CDR3 is built from 13 residues. The V gene lost 10 bases and the J gene lost 5 bases, with 18 bases spanning the gap. The CDR3 is CATQGDYSDEQYF. As DNA, the CDR3 is TGTGCCACCCAGGGAGATTATTCCGACGAGCAGTACTTC.

V is TRBV10-3 and J is TRBJ1-5, with unresolved D. V lost 3 bases and J 5 bases, leaving 8 bases between the germline ends. CDR1 is ENHRY, CDR2 SYGVKD, per germline. This CDR3 region has 13 residues. The CDR3 is CAISEPGYQPQHF. CDR3 coding DNA: TGTGCCATCAGTGAACCGGGGTATCAGCCCCAGCATTTT.

CDR3 loop: CASSGEAGRNSPLHF. The CDR3 region has the DNA TGTGCCAGCAGCGGGGAAGCAGGGCGTAATTCACCCCTCCACTTT. This chain links TRBV7-2 with TRBJ1-6, with D maybe TRBD1 (5 bases). The CDR3 length is 15 residues. V dropped 5 bases and J dropped 6 bases, with 14 bases sitting between them. Per germline, CDR1 SGHTA and CDR2 FQGNSA.

In this sample, this clone turned up a few times. This chain joins TRBV5-1 and TRBJ2-5; a weak D match, TRBD1 (6 bases). CDR1 is SGHRS and CDR2 is YFSETQ in the germline V gene. V lost 1 base, J lost 5 bases, and 12 bases lay in between. This CDR3 region has 14 residues. CDR3 amino acids: CASSLSVGGETQYF. As DNA, the CDR3 is TGCGCCAGCAGCTTGTCCGTAGGGGGTGAGACCCAGTACTTC.

The gene calls are TRBV5-4 and TRBJ2-1; 13 bases line up with TRBD2. The CDR3 length is 18 residues. The germline V gene encodes CDR1 SGHNT and CDR2 YYREEE (reference sequence). Unmatched junction bases numbered 5, after V lost 2 bases and J lost 0 bases. The CDR3: CASSFGTSGASSYNEQFF. CDR3 nucleotide sequence: TGTGCCAGCAGCTTCGGGACTAGCGGGGCCAGCTCCTACAATGAGCAGTTCTTC.

The chain uses TRBV24-1 and TRBJ1-2; a possible D gene is TRBD1 (6 bases). The germline V gene has CDR1 KGHDR and CDR2 SFDVKD. Trimming stripped 5 bases from V and 0 bases from J, with 15 bases between. CDR3 size: 16 residues. This chain's CDR3 is CATSGGPGASNYGYTF. The CDR3 bases are TGTGCCACCAGTGGGGGGCCAGGGGCTTCTAACTATGGCTACACCTTC.

The chain joins TRBV2 to TRBJ2-1; perhaps TRBD2 as D (5 bases). The length of the CDR3 is 15 residues. The V end was cut by 4 bases, the J end by 9 bases, with 19 bases between. In germline, CDR1 is SNHLY, CDR2 FYNNEI. In DNA form, the CDR3 reads TGTGCCAGCAGTGGGGTAGTTGGGAAAGGGAGTGAGCAGTTCTTC. Amino acid sequence: CASSGVVGKGSEQFF.

This clone has just one count. The gene calls are TRBV5-1 and TRBJ1-4, with 7 nucleotides matching TRBD1. In germline, CDR1 is SGHRS, CDR2 YFSETQ. This CDR3 contains 16 residues. Trimming removed 5 bases from V and 7 bases from J; junction bases left unmatched: 14. The CDR3 bases are TGCGCCAGCAGAAACTTCTTGCGGGACAGCAGTGAAAAACTGTTTTTT. Translation gives CASRNFLRDSSEKLFF.

V gene TRBV2 combines with J gene TRBJ2-1; 10 positions agree with TRBD2. The germline V gene has CDR1 SNHLY and CDR2 FYNNEI. The CDR3 has 14 amino acids. J was trimmed by 6 bases and V by 8 bases; bases with no gene match: 7. In nucleotides, the CDR3 is TGTGCCAGCCTTAGTTCTAGCGGGAGCAATGAGCAGTTCTTC. This encodes CASLSSSGSNEQFF.

The V call is TRBV10-3, the J call TRBJ1-2, with TRBD1 matching over 7 bases. There are 13 residues in the CDR3. CDR1 is ENHRY and CDR2 is SYGVKD in the germline V gene. The ends lost 7 bases at V and 3 bases at J; junction bases unmatched: 5. The CDR3 nucleotides are TGTGCCATCACCCCCGGGACAGACTATGGCTACACCTTC. Translating gives CAITPGTDYGYTF.

This clone has only a few counts. The genes are TRBV20-1 and TRBJ2-7; no clear D gene. Looked up from germline, CDR1 is DFQATT and CDR2 is SNEGSKA (reference sequence). V was pared by 6 bases and J by 6 bases, with 12 bases between. This CDR3 is built from 11 residues. CDR3 bases: TGCAGTGCCACGGGCCTCCCCGAGCAGTACTTC. Amino acid sequence: CSATGLPEQYF.

This rearrangement joins TRBV28 to TRBJ2-2; 10 bases are shared with TRBD1. The length of the CDR3 is 15 residues. Germline CDR1 MDHEN, CDR2 SYDVKM. Losses at the gene ends were 4 bases for V and 5 bases for J; bases not matched to a gene: 4. The CDR3 loop is CASSSGQGRTGELFF. CDR3 DNA sequence: TGTGCCAGCAGTTCGGGACAGGGGAGGACCGGGGAGCTGTTTTTT.

The chain recombines TRBV7-2 with TRBJ2-2; D not certain. From germline, CDR1 is SGHTA and CDR2 FQGNSA. Trimming took 6 bases from V and 0 from J, leaving 8 bases between them. The CDR3 is 14 residues long. The CDR3 sequence: CASSLDANTGELFF. In DNA, the CDR3 is TGTGCCAGCAGTCTGGACGCGAACACCGGGGAGCTGTTTTTT.

The rearrangement uses TRBV10-3 and TRBJ1-1, with D unresolved. V lost 4 bases and J 11 bases, leaving 14 bases between the germline ends. The CDR3 is 12 amino acids. From germline, CDR1 is ENHRY and CDR2 SYGVKD. CDR3 bases: TGTGCCATCAGTGGCGCAAGCGGCGAGGCTTTCTTT. Its protein product is CAISGASGEAFF.

This chain connects TRBV6-2 or TRBV6-3 to TRBJ2-7; 7 bases line up with TRBD1. This CDR3 spans 18 amino acids. V was clipped by 6 bases and J by 5 bases; unmatched bases: 22. Germline CDR1 MNHEY, CDR2 SVGEGT. The CDR3 DNA reads as TGTGCCAGCAGCTTAAACGTTAAGGACAGGAAGCCCGTCCACGAGCAGTACTTC. Translation gives CASSLNVKDRKPVHEQYF.

The rearrangement uses TRBV28 and TRBJ2-7, with 12 bases matching TRBD2. V lost 5 bases to trimming and J lost 3 bases; unmatched junction nucleotides: 5. The germline gives CDR1 MDHEN, CDR2 SYDVKM. The CDR3 totals 15 residues. The CDR3 region has the DNA TGTGCCAGCAGTGAACTAGCGGGAGGCTTCTACGAGCAGTACTTC. Amino acids: CASSELAGGFYEQYF. The variable domain in full, completed from reference TRBV28 and TRBJ2-7, reads DVKVTQSSRYLVKRTGEKVFLECVQDMDHENMFWYRQDPGLGLRLIYFSYDVKMKEKGDIPEGYSVSREKKERFSLILESASTNQTSMYLCASSELAGGFYEQYFGPGTRLTVT.

The chain uses TRBV27 and TRBJ1-1; 9 bases line up with TRBD1. Germline V gene sequence: CDR1 MNHEY, CDR2 SMNVEV (reference sequence). J was trimmed by 1 base and V by 5 bases; bases with no gene match: 5. This CDR3 contains 15 residues. This CDR3 reads CASSPQGARNTEAFF. CDR3 in DNA: TGTGCCAGCAGTCCACAGGGGGCGAGGAACACTGAAGCTTTCTTT.

The V gene is TRBV6-5, the J gene TRBJ1-4, with D maybe TRBD1 (6 bases). CDR1 and CDR2 from the germline V gene are MNHEY and SVGAGI. V gave up 8 bases and J gave up 7 bases, with 17 bases separating them. This CDR3 spans 14 amino acids. CDR3 sequence: CASQRGGEGEKLFF. The CDR3 nucleotides read TGTGCCAGCCAGAGGGGGGGAGAGGGTGAAAAACTGTTTTTT.

The CDR3 is CASSYPGTYEQYF. In nucleotides, the CDR3 is TGTGCCAGCAGTTACCCGGGGACCTACGAGCAGTACTTC. The chain joins TRBV6-5 to TRBJ2-7; TRBD2 is a possible D gene (5 bases). The CDR3 has 13 amino acids. CDR1 and CDR2 (germline): MNHEY, SVGAGI. Trimming removed 2 bases at V and 2 bases at J, with 7 bases between.